This TCR beta chain was profiled in a study of spatial heterogeneity in lung cancer (dated by TCRdb to between 2017 and 2020). About the study as a whole: Samples were obtained from approximately 76 patients with early-stage, untreated non-small cell lung cancer from the lung TRACERx cohort. Nonsynonymous mutation counts, determined by whole-exome sequencing of tumor tissue, were related to TCR repertoire features. Both alpha and beta chains were TCR-sequenced in approximately 200 tumor regions, fewer than 80 matched nontumor lung samples and around 50 PBMC samples obtained at surgery. Beta-chain transcripts were consistently detected in greater numbers than alpha-chain transcripts, which likely reflects a higher abundance of beta-chain transcripts. Follow-up PBMC samples were sequenced whenever available, with the median time to follow-up being around two years after resection. In the raw uncorrected reads, each unique combination of TCR and UMI appeared on average more than ten times. The study quantitatively compared TCR alpha and beta repertoires across multiple tumor regions, matched nontumor lung and blood in non-small cell lung cancer. Results the study describes overall, beyond this receptor: Additional single-cell paired TCR alpha and beta sequencing was considered necessary to confirm, at a functional level, the hypothesis that regional TCRs recognize regional mutations. Ubiquitous expanded tumor TCRs showed up in blood more often at tumor resection than at routine follow-up. Only 14 to 15 patients were included in comparisons of baseline and follow-up blood repertoires.

The method was 5' RACE. Sequencing instrument: NextSeq 500. The TCR library protocol attached a unique molecular identifier to each TCR cDNA molecule to allow correction of PCR and sequencing errors. Per the original workflow: Decombinator tools were used for TCR identification, UMI-based error correction and CDR3 extraction. Expanded TCRs were defined as those above a frequency of 2 per 1,000, corresponding to the top 1% of the tumor frequency distribution. Renyi diversity was computed with the R vegan package after each repertoire had been subsampled 100 times to 5,000 TCRs. CDR3 similarity networks were constructed using string-kernel similarity of amino acid triplets, with links drawn between CDR3s whose pairwise similarity was above 0.82. The public reads were run again by TCRdb, first through fastp at Q25 and then through MiXCR, and only productive beta chains were kept. CDR3 protein duplicates are merged, each entry listing the most common genes and DNA. The V and J calls follow TCRdb's processing rather than the paper's. Present in this sample are 95,000 to 130,000 distinct CDR3 sequences, approximately 12% of which were seen just once. The ten largest clones add up to 16% of the sample.

This clonotype has ten or more counts. The antigen this receptor binds is unknown. Base qualities were left out, and no much larger clone turns up one base away. The time point label on this specimen signifies: blood at routine non-recurrence follow-up after resection. Without any cell sorting, TCR sequencing was performed on whole RNA extracted either from tumor and nontumor lung tissue or from cryopreserved PBMC samples. A patient was chosen for TCR sequencing only when enough RNA was available from at least two tumor regions. For CDR1 and CDR2, the germline V gene lists SNHLY and FYNNEI. Between the V and J ends, shortened by 5 bases and 2 bases respectively, the junction contains 13 bases. The CDR3 spans 16 residues, from the cysteine through the phenylalanine. Solely the CDR3 DNA is kept, with 48 bases framed from the first base.

This TCR was sampled from a male donor with early-stage non-small cell lung cancer. Specimen: PBMCs, collected at follow-up. The rearrangement combines TRBV2 with TRBJ2-6, with a weak D call of TRBD1 (5 bases match). The nucleotide sequence reads TGTGCCAGCAGTCAGGGTGATTTCCCTGGGGCCAACGTCCTGACTTTC. It is translated as CASSQGDFPGANVLTF.